This is a list of T cell receptor beta chains from one sample in a study of T cell responses to AZD1222 COVID-19 vaccine. The data were produced by immunoSEQ multiplex PCR, yet TCRdb's version contains in-frame clones alone and is incomplete. The sample carries around 58,000 clones, around 80% recorded once. The source was peripheral blood, collected on day 0 of AZD1222 vaccination. The receptors shown here come from an adult in good health. Each CDR3 is given with its conserved first and last residue. D genes are given only for firm matches. Clone size is not always given. Where it is, it says once, few, many or a class for expanded clones.

clone size: -
V gene: TRBV7-2
D gene: TRBD1
J gene: TRBJ1-3
CDR3 length: 14
CDR3 DNA: TGTGCCAGCAGCCTCCAGGGGGGTGGAAACACCATATATTTT
CDR3 protein: CASSLQGGGNTIYF

clone size: -
V gene: TRBV2
D gene: TRBD2
J gene: TRBJ2-3
CDR3 length: 15
CDR3 DNA: TGTGCCAGCAAAGCTGAGGCGGGAGCCCCAGATACGCAGTATTTT
CDR3 protein: CASKAEAGAPDTQYF

clone size: -
V gene: TRBV5-4
D gene: -
J gene: TRBJ1-2
CDR3 length: 15
CDR3 DNA: TGTGCCAGCAGCTTGGACAACAGGAAAGGGCCTGGCTACACCTTC
CDR3 protein: CASSLDNRKGPGYTF

clone size: few
V gene: TRBV2
D gene: -
J gene: TRBJ1-5
CDR3 length: 14
CDR3 DNA: TGTGCCAGCAGTTTATACAGGGAGAATCAGCCCCAGCATTTT
CDR3 protein: CASSLYRENQPQHF

clone size: once
V gene: TRBV5-4
D gene: -
J gene: TRBJ1-1
CDR3 length: 15
CDR3 DNA: TGTGCCAGCAGCCCGAATCCGGGTAGGCAGACTGAAGCTTTCTTT
CDR3 protein: CASSPNPGRQTEAFF

clone size: -
V gene: TRBV5-1
D gene: TRBD2
J gene: TRBJ2-3
CDR3 length: 14
CDR3 DNA: TGCGCCAGCAGCCGACTAGCGGGAGCCGATACGCAGTATTTT
CDR3 protein: CASSRLAGADTQYF

clone size: -
V gene: TRBV19
D gene: -
J gene: TRBJ1-2
CDR3 length: 13
CDR3 DNA: TGTGCCAGTACGCAGGGGCCCTATTCTGGCTACACCTTC
CDR3 protein: CASTQGPYSGYTF

clone size: -
V gene: TRBV5-1
D gene: -
J gene: TRBJ2-1
CDR3 length: 13
CDR3 DNA: TGCGCCAGCAGCTTGGATCCTTACAATGAGCAGTTCTTC
CDR3 protein: CASSLDPYNEQFF

clone size: -
V gene: TRBV19
D gene: TRBD2
J gene: TRBJ2-1
CDR3 length: 17
CDR3 DNA: TGTGCCAGTACGTCCGCTAGCGGGAGTTTGGGTTACAATGAGCAGTTCTTC
CDR3 protein: CASTSASGSLGYNEQFF

clone size: few
V gene: TRBV15
D gene: -
J gene: TRBJ2-1
CDR3 length: 16
CDR3 DNA: TGTGCCACCAGCGGAACAGGCTTTTCCCGACGCAATGAGCAGTTCTTC
CDR3 protein: CATSGTGFSRRNEQFF

clone size: few
V gene: TRBV7-2
D gene: -
J gene: TRBJ1-1
CDR3 length: 13
CDR3 DNA: TGTGCCAGCACAATCCAGGGGAACACTGAAGCTTTCTTT
CDR3 protein: CASTIQGNTEAFF

clone size: -
V gene: TRBV2
D gene: -
J gene: TRBJ2-7
CDR3 length: 11
CDR3 DNA: TGTGCCAGCAGCCCTACGCACGAGCAGTACTTC
CDR3 protein: CASSPTHEQYF

clone size: few
V gene: TRBV5-1
D gene: -
J gene: TRBJ1-1
CDR3 length: 15
CDR3 DNA: TGCGCCAGCAGCTTGGCCGGAGGGTGGGACACTGAAGCTTTCTTT
CDR3 protein: CASSLAGGWDTEAFF

clone size: -
V gene: TRBV7-9
D gene: -
J gene: TRBJ1-3
CDR3 length: 14
CDR3 DNA: TGTGCCAGCAGCGTAGGGCTCTCTGGAAACACCATATATTTT
CDR3 protein: CASSVGLSGNTIYF

clone size: -
V gene: TRBV6-5
D gene: -
J gene: TRBJ2-3
CDR3 length: 15
CDR3 DNA: TGTGCCAGCAGTAACCCGATTGGGGGCGGTGGTACGCAGTATTTT
CDR3 protein: CASSNPIGGGGTQYF

clone size: once
V gene: TRBV7-9
D gene: TRBD1
J gene: TRBJ2-2
CDR3 length: 14
CDR3 DNA: TGTGCCAGCAGCAGGACAGGGAACACCGGGGAGCTGTTTTTT
CDR3 protein: CASSRTGNTGELFF

clone size: -
V gene: TRBV6-6
D gene: -
J gene: TRBJ2-7
CDR3 length: 13
CDR3 DNA: TGTGCCAGCAGTTACGCGGTCCTCTACGAGCAGTACTTC
CDR3 protein: CASSYAVLYEQYF

clone size: -
V gene: TRBV7-9
D gene: -
J gene: TRBJ2-1
CDR3 length: 15
CDR3 DNA: TGTGCCAGCAGCTTAGGAGGATACCCTACTAGTGAGCAGTTCTTC
CDR3 protein: CASSLGGYPTSEQFF

clone size: -
V gene: TRBV7-7
D gene: TRBD2
J gene: TRBJ2-1
CDR3 length: 13
CDR3 DNA: TGTGCTAGCAGCCCTCGAGCGGGAGCTGAGCAGTTCTTC
CDR3 protein: CASSPRAGAEQFF

clone size: -
V gene: TRBV29-1
D gene: TRBD2
J gene: TRBJ2-3
CDR3 length: 17
CDR3 DNA: TGCAGCGTTGAGTGGCAGGCTCGCGGGAGGCTTTCAGATACGCAGTATTTT
CDR3 protein: CSVEWQARGRLSDTQYF

clone size: -
V gene: TRBV6-5
D gene: -
J gene: TRBJ2-3
CDR3 length: 15
CDR3 DNA: TGTGCCAGCAGTTACTCCAGGGTGCGGACAGATACGCAGTATTTT
CDR3 protein: CASSYSRVRTDTQYF

clone size: -
V gene: TRBV30
D gene: TRBD1
J gene: TRBJ1-1
CDR3 length: 13
CDR3 DNA: TGTGCCTGGAGCACAGGGGGGGACACTGAAGCTTTCTTT
CDR3 protein: CAWSTGGDTEAFF

clone size: once
V gene: TRBV5-1
D gene: -
J gene: TRBJ1-3
CDR3 length: 14
CDR3 DNA: TGCGCCAGCAGCTCGAGCTTTTTTGGAAACACCATATATTTT
CDR3 protein: CASSSSFFGNTIYF

clone size: once
V gene: TRBV7-3
D gene: TRBD2
J gene: TRBJ2-1
CDR3 length: 17
CDR3 DNA: TGTGCCAGCAGCTCCCTTATGGCGGGAGGGCCCTACAATGAGCAGTTCTTC
CDR3 protein: CASSSLMAGGPYNEQFF

clone size: -
V gene: TRBV7-9
D gene: -
J gene: TRBJ1-4
CDR3 length: 16
CDR3 DNA: TGTGCCAGCAGCCCAGAGGGGTTTCCAACTAATGAAAAACTGTTTTTT
CDR3 protein: CASSPEGFPTNEKLFF

clone size: medium-sized
V gene: TRBV5-6
D gene: -
J gene: TRBJ1-2
CDR3 length: 16
CDR3 DNA: TGTGCCAGCAGCCCACGGGGGGAAACCTGGCACTATGGCTACACCTTC
CDR3 protein: CASSPRGETWHYGYTF

clone size: -
V gene: TRBV2
D gene: -
J gene: TRBJ1-4
CDR3 length: 14
CDR3 DNA: TGTGCCAGCAGTATCAGGGGTCAGAATGAAAAACTGTTTTTT
CDR3 protein: CASSIRGQNEKLFF

clone size: few
V gene: TRBV25-1
D gene: -
J gene: TRBJ1-4
CDR3 length: 16
CDR3 DNA: TGTGCCAGCAGTGGCCCCGCGACAGAAACTAATGAAAAACTGTTTTTT
CDR3 protein: CASSGPATETNEKLFF

clone size: -
V gene: TRBV7-2
D gene: -
J gene: TRBJ2-5
CDR3 length: 13
CDR3 DNA: TGTGCCAGCAGCCCTGGACACAAGGAGACCCAGTACTTC
CDR3 protein: CASSPGHKETQYF

clone size: -
V gene: TRBV7-8
D gene: TRBD1
J gene: TRBJ1-1
CDR3 length: 17
CDR3 DNA: TGTGCCAGCAGCTTATCATACCCCGGGACAGAAGACACTGAAGCTTTCTTT
CDR3 protein: CASSLSYPGTEDTEAFF

clone size: -
V gene: TRBV5-1
D gene: -
J gene: TRBJ2-7
CDR3 length: 17
CDR3 DNA: TGCGCCAGCAGCATTTCTCCTCGGGACTCCTTTTCCTACGAGCAGTACTTC
CDR3 protein: CASSISPRDSFSYEQYF

clone size: -
V gene: TRBV5-1
D gene: TRBD1
J gene: TRBJ1-1
CDR3 length: 14
CDR3 DNA: TGCGCCAGCAGCTCTACAGGGGATTACACTGAAGCTTTCTTT
CDR3 protein: CASSSTGDYTEAFF

clone size: few
V gene: TRBV29-1
D gene: -
J gene: TRBJ1-1
CDR3 length: 14
CDR3 DNA: TGCAGCGTTGAAGATAACACCTTGAACACTGAAGCTTTCTTT
CDR3 protein: CSVEDNTLNTEAFF

clone size: few
V gene: TRBV2
D gene: TRBD2
J gene: TRBJ2-1
CDR3 length: 17
CDR3 DNA: TGTGCCAGCAGTTCACAAACCGGGACTAGCGGGATCTATGAGCAGTTCTTC
CDR3 protein: CASSSQTGTSGIYEQFF

clone size: -
V gene: TRBV6-5
D gene: -
J gene: TRBJ1-5
CDR3 length: 16
CDR3 DNA: TGTGCCAGCAGTTCGGGACAATCAGGCGAGAATCAGCCCCAGCATTTT
CDR3 protein: CASSSGQSGENQPQHF

clone size: few
V gene: TRBV13
D gene: -
J gene: TRBJ2-2
CDR3 length: 16
CDR3 DNA: TGTGCCAGCAGCTTCCCGAACATCGGAGGCACCGGGGAGCTGTTTTTT
CDR3 protein: CASSFPNIGGTGELFF

clone size: -
V gene: TRBV6-5
D gene: -
J gene: TRBJ1-1
CDR3 length: 15
CDR3 DNA: TGTGCCAGCAGTTACTCCGGACATTCGAACACTGAAGCTTTCTTT
CDR3 protein: CASSYSGHSNTEAFF

clone size: -
V gene: TRBV9
D gene: TRBD2
J gene: TRBJ2-2
CDR3 length: 15
CDR3 DNA: TGTGCCAGCAGCGTAGTGGGCGGGAGTGCCGGGGAGCTGTTTTTT
CDR3 protein: CASSVVGGSAGELFF

clone size: -
V gene: TRBV9
D gene: -
J gene: TRBJ2-1
CDR3 length: 17
CDR3 DNA: TGTGCCAGCAGCGTAAGTGGGGGGATTGGCTCCTACAATGAGCAGTTCTTC
CDR3 protein: CASSVSGGIGSYNEQFF

clone size: -
V gene: TRBV25-1
D gene: TRBD1
J gene: TRBJ2-2
CDR3 length: 15
CDR3 DNA: TGTGCCAGCAGTGTTGGGACAGGGTACACCGGGGAGCTGTTTTTT
CDR3 protein: CASSVGTGYTGELFF

clone size: -
V gene: TRBV27
D gene: -
J gene: TRBJ1-6
CDR3 length: 15
CDR3 DNA: TGTGCAAGCAGGGGAGAGGGGTCCTATAATTCACCCCTCCACTTT
CDR3 protein: CASRGEGSYNSPLHF

clone size: -
V gene: TRBV28
D gene: -
J gene: TRBJ1-5
CDR3 length: 12
CDR3 DNA: TGTGCCAGCAGTTTCGGACGTCAGCCCCAGCATTTT
CDR3 protein: CASSFGRQPQHF

clone size: -
V gene: TRBV6-5
D gene: -
J gene: TRBJ1-6
CDR3 length: 14
CDR3 DNA: TGTGCCAGCAGTCCACAGACAGTCGCCTCACCCCTCCACTTT
CDR3 protein: CASSPQTVASPLHF

clone size: -
V gene: TRBV2
D gene: -
J gene: TRBJ2-3
CDR3 length: 15
CDR3 DNA: TGTGCCAGCAGTGAGACAGGACACCGGGGGGATACGCAGTATTTT
CDR3 protein: CASSETGHRGDTQYF

clone size: -
V gene: TRBV6-5
D gene: -
J gene: TRBJ2-3
CDR3 length: 13
CDR3 DNA: TGTGCCAGCAGTTACACCCCTACCGATACGCAGTATTTT
CDR3 protein: CASSYTPTDTQYF

clone size: once
V gene: TRBV4-1
D gene: -
J gene: TRBJ1-2
CDR3 length: 15
CDR3 DNA: TGCGCCAGCAGCCAAGATTTCGCACAGAACTATGGCTACACCTTC
CDR3 protein: CASSQDFAQNYGYTF

clone size: -
V gene: TRBV5-4
D gene: TRBD2
J gene: TRBJ2-1
CDR3 length: 16
CDR3 DNA: TGTGCCAGCAGCCTATTGAGGCTAGCGGACTACAATGAGCAGTTCTTC
CDR3 protein: CASSLLRLADYNEQFF

clone size: -
V gene: TRBV5-1
D gene: TRBD2
J gene: TRBJ2-3
CDR3 length: 14
CDR3 DNA: TGCGCCAGCAGCCCTTACCGGGAGGAAGGTGCGCAGTATTTT
CDR3 protein: CASSPYREEGAQYF

clone size: -
V gene: TRBV7-3
D gene: -
J gene: TRBJ1-6
CDR3 length: 14
CDR3 DNA: TGTGCCAGCAGCCTAAACGGGGTTAGTTCACCCCTCCACTTT
CDR3 protein: CASSLNGVSSPLHF

clone size: -
V gene: TRBV19
D gene: -
J gene: TRBJ1-2
CDR3 length: 16
CDR3 DNA: TGTGCCAGTAGTATTTGGGCAGGGTTAGCTAACTATGGCTACACCTTC
CDR3 protein: CASSIWAGLANYGYTF